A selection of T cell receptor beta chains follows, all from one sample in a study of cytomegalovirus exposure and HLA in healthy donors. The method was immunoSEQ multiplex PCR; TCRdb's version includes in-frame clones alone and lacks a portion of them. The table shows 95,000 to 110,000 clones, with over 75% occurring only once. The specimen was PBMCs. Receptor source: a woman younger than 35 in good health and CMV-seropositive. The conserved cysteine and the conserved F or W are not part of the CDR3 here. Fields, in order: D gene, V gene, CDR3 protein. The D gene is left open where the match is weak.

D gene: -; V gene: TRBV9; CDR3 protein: ASSVEGGPAYEQY
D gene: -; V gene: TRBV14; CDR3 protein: ASSQDRRLGF
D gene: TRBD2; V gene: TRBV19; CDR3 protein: ASSIGSSGGYNEQF
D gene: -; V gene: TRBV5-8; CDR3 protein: ASSLAGGFTDTQY
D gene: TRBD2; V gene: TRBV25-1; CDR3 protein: ASSGTSGFYEQY
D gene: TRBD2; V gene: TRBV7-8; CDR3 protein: ASSLIGSSGRYEQY
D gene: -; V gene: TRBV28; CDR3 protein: ASSHLETGNYGYT
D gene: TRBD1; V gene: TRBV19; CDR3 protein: ASSRTGTEAF
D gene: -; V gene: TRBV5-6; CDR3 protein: ASSLGGGQLIEKLF
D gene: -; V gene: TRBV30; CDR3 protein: AWKYAQGNTEAF